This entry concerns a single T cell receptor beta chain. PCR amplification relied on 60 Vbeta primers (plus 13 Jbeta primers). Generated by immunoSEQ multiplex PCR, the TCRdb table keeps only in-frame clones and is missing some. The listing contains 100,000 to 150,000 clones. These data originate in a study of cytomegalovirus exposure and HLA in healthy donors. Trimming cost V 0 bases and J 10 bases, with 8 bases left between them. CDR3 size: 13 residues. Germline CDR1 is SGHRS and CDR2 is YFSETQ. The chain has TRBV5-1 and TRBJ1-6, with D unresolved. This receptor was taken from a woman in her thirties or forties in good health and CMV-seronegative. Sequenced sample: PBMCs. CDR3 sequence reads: CASSLEGGSPLHF. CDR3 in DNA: TGCGCCAGCAGCTTGGAAGGAGGCTCACCCCTCCACTTT.